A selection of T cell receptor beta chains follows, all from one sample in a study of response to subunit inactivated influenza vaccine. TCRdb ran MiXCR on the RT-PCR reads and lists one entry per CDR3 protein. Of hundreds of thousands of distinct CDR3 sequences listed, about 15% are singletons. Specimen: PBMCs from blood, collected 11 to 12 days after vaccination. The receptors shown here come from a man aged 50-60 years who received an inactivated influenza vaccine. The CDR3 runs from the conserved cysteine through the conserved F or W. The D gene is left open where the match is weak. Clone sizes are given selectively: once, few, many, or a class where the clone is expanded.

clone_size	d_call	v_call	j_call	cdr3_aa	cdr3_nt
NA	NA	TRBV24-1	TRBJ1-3	CATSDSKSSGNTIYF	TGTGCCACCAGTGATTCGAAATCCTCTGGAAACACCATATATTTT
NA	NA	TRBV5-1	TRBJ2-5	CASSLDGVQEIQYF	TGCGCCAGCAGCTTGGATGGTGTACAAGAGATCCAGTACTTC
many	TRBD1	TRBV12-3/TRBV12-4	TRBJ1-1	CASSLGGTANTEAFF	TGTGCCAGCAGTTTAGGTGGGACAGCGAACACTGAAGCTTTCTTT
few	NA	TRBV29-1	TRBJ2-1	CSVRAQGHEQFF	TGCAGCGTGAGGGCACAGGGCCATGAGCAGTTCTTC
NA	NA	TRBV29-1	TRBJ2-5	CSGGRAQETQYF	TGCAGCGGGGGCCGTGCCCAAGAGACCCAGTACTTC
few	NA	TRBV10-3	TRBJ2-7	CAIRGAHYEQYF	TGTGCCATCCGGGGGGCCCACTACGAGCAGTACTTC
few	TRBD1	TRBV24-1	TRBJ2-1	CATSRTGTFYNEQFF	TGTGCCACCAGCCGGACAGGGACGTTCTACAATGAGCAGTTCTTC
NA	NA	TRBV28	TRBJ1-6	CASNFLQASNSPLHF	TGTGCCAGCAACTTTTTACAGGCTTCTAATTCACCCCTCCACTTT
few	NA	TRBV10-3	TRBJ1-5	CAIRNYQDQPQHF	TGTGCCATCAGAAACTACCAGGATCAGCCCCAGCATTTT
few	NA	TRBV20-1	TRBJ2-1	CSARDQILTSHEQFF	TGCAGTGCTAGAGACCAAATCCTGACTAGTCATGAGCAGTTCTTC
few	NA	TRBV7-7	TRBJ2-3	CASSLGQGPFGTDTQYF	TGTGCTAGCAGCTTAGGTCAGGGCCCTTTTGGCACAGATACGCAGTATTTT
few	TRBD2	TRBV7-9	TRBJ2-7	CASSFGLAGADEQYF	TGTGCCAGCAGCTTTGGACTAGCGGGGGCCGACGAGCAGTACTTC
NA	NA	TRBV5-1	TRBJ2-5	CASRNEAGETQYF	TGCGCCAGCAGAAATGAGGCGGGAGAGACCCAGTACTTC
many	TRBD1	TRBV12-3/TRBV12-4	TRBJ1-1	CASRNTGGTEAFF	TGTGCCAGCAGGAATACAGGGGGCACTGAAGCTTTCTTT
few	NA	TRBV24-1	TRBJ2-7	CATSDPGRGQQEQYF	TGTGCCACCAGTGATCCCGGCAGGGGACAACAAGAGCAGTACTTC
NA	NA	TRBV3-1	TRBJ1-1	CASRLSQQNTEAFF	TGTGCCAGCAGACTCAGCCAGCAGAACACTGAAGCTTTCTTT
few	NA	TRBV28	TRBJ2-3	CASSFPPHSGTSTDTQYF	TGTGCCAGCAGTTTTCCCCCCCACAGCGGAACTAGCACAGATACGCAGTATTTT
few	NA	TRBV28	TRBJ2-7	CASRRVMAYEQYF	TGTGCCAGTCGGCGCGTTATGGCCTACGAGCAGTACTTC
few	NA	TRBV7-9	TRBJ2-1	CASSLERQSYNEQFF	TGTGCCAGCAGCTTAGAACGACAGTCCTACAATGAGCAGTTCTTC
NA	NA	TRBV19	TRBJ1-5	CASSPQGSGNQPQHF	TGTGCCAGTAGTCCCCAGGGTAGTGGCAATCAGCCCCAGCATTTT
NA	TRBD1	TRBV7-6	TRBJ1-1	CASSTRSGQAMNTEAFF	TGTGCCAGCAGCACCCGGAGTGGACAGGCCATGAACACTGAAGCTTTCTTT
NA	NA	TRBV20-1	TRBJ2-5	CSARQSRWETQYF	TGCAGTGCTAGGCAGAGTAGATGGGAGACCCAGTACTTC